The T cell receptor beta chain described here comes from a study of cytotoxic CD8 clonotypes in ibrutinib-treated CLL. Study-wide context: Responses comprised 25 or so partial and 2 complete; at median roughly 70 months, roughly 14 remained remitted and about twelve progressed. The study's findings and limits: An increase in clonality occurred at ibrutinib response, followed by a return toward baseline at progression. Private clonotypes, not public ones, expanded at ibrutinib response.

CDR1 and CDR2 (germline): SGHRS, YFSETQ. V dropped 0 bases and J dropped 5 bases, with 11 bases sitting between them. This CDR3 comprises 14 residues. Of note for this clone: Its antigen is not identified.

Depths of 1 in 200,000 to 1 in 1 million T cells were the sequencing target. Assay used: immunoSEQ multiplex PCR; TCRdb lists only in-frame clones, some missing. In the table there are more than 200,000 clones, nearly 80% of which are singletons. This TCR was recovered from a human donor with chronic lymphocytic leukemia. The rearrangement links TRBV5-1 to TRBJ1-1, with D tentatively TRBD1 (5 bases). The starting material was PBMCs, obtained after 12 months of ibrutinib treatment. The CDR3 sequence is CASSLGGASTEAFF. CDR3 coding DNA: TGCGCCAGCAGCTTGGGAGGGGCGTCTACTGAAGCTTTCTTT.